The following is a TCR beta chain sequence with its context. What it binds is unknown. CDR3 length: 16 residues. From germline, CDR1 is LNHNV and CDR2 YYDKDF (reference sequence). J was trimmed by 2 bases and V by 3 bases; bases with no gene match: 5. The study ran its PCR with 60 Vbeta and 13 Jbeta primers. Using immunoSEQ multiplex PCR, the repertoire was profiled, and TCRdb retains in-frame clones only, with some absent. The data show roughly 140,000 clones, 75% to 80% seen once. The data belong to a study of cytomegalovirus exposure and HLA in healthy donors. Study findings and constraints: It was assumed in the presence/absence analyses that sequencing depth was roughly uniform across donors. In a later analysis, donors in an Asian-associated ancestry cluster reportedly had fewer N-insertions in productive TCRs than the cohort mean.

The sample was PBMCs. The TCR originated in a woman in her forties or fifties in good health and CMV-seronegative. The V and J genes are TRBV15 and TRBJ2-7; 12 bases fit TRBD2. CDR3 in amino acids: CATSRVASGGAYEQYF. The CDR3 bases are TGTGCCACCAGCAGGGTTGCTAGCGGGGGGGCCTACGAGCAGTACTTC.